The 9 T cell receptor beta chains presented below share a single source sample, sequenced in a study of CD8 T cells in Susac syndrome. After extraction with the RNeasy kit, 0.5 to 1 ug of the RNA was reverse transcribed using random hexamers. TCRdb called the immunoSEQ multiplex PCR reads again in MiXCR, with one record for every CDR3 protein. The repertoire holds some 400,000 distinct CDR3 sequences, with approximately 85% as singletons. Source material: CD8+ T cells from PBMCs. Receptors originate from a human donor with multiple sclerosis.

This clonotype was detected only once. The V and J genes are TRBV19 and TRBJ2-2; TRBD1 matches 8 bases. This CDR3 contains 13 residues. Losses at the gene ends were 7 bases for V and 8 bases for J; bases not matched to a gene: 6. Germline-derived CDR1 and CDR2 are LNHDA and SQIVND (reference sequence). The CDR3 here is CASTGTGPGELFF. The CDR3 coding sequence is TGTGCCAGTACGGGGACAGGCCCTGGGGAGCTGTTTTTT.

In DNA form, the CDR3 reads TGCAGCGCCTGGACAGGACTGAACACCGGGGAGCTGTTTTTT. This translates into CSAWTGLNTGELFF. The genes are TRBV29-1 and TRBJ2-2, with 7 bases that match TRBD1. CDR1 SQVTM and CDR2 ANQGSEA come from the germline V gene. The CDR3 length is 14 residues. V gave up 7 bases and J gave up 1 base; unmatched junction bases: 6.

In its sample, this clonotype was seen a few times. The gene calls are TRBV12-3 or TRBV12-4 and TRBJ2-7; D unclear. This CDR3 has 13 amino acids. Trimming shortened V by 3 bases and J by 1 base, and 7 bases separated the two germline ends. This CDR3 reads CASSFWSSYEQYF. As DNA, the CDR3 is TGTGCCAGCAGTTTTTGGTCATCCTACGAGCAGTACTTC.

V gene TRBV6-5 combines with J gene TRBJ2-1; the match to TRBD2 covers 11 bases. CDR1 is MNHEY and CDR2 is SVGAGI in the germline V gene. The CDR3 is 14 amino acids. V trimming: 2 bases; J trimming: 7 bases; junction bases outside the gene matches: 1. The CDR3 here is CASSYGTSGNEQFF. The CDR3 DNA reads as TGTGCCAGCAGTTACGGGACTAGCGGTAATGAGCAGTTCTTC.

The V and J genes are TRBV6-1 and TRBJ1-6, with 8 bases identical to TRBD1. The CDR3 spans 17 residues. CDR1 and CDR2 from the germline V gene are MNHNS and SASEGT. Germline trimming cut 4 bases from V and 7 bases from J; bases unmatched to any gene: 12. CDR3 coding DNA: TGTGCCAGCAGTGTCAAATCTAACCAGGGGGCAAATTCACCCCTCCACTTT. Translating gives CASSVKSNQGANSPLHF.

The gene calls are TRBV2 and TRBJ1-1; a possible D gene is TRBD1 (5 bases). CDR1 is SNHLY and CDR2 is FYNNEI in the germline V gene. V lost 6 bases and J lost 4, with 9 bases in between. The CDR3 covers 12 residues. DNA for the CDR3: TGTGCCAGCAGGGCAGGGACCACTGAAGCTTTCTTT. It translates to CASRAGTTEAFF.

The chain links TRBV19 to TRBJ1-1; no clear D gene. The CDR3 extends over 15 amino acids. V dropped 5 bases and J dropped 1 base, with 14 bases sitting between them. CDR1 is LNHDA, CDR2 SQIVND, per germline (reference sequence). The CDR3 region is CASSWRVWGNTEAFF. CDR3 in DNA: TGTGCCAGTAGTTGGAGGGTTTGGGGGAACACTGAAGCTTTCTTT.

The V gene is TRBV18, the J gene TRBJ2-5, with D possibly being TRBD2 (5 bases). CDR1 KGHSH and CDR2 LQKENI come from the germline V gene. CDR3 length equals 19 residues. Trimming stripped 3 bases from V and 0 bases from J, with 23 bases between. CDR3 sequence (DNA): TGTGCCAGCTCACCGTCGATCCCCTCCAGCGGTGGGCACCAAGAGACCCAGTACTTC. Its translation is CASSPSIPSSGGHQETQYF.

The chain joins TRBV4-1 to TRBJ2-1; 10 bases are shared with TRBD2. Germline CDR1 MGHRA, CDR2 YSYEKL. The CDR3 loop spans 15 amino acids. V trimming: 3 bases; J trimming: 8 bases; junction bases outside the gene matches: 7. CDR3 in amino acids: CASSHQAGGDDEQFF. CDR3 DNA sequence: TGCGCCAGCAGCCACCAAGCGGGGGGGGACGATGAGCAGTTCTTC.